Shown below are 29 T cell receptor beta chains from a single sample sequenced in a study of T cell changes during pregnancy in multiple sclerosis. Data came from immunoSEQ multiplex PCR; TCRdb stores just in-frame clones and leaves some out. Of tens of thousands of clones in the sample, more than 85% are singletons; the top ten hold 0.95% to 1%. The sequencing here drew on peripheral blood, taken after pregnancy. Source of these receptors: a female donor with multiple sclerosis, enrolled in a pregnancy study.

V usage is TRBV5-3 and J usage is TRBJ1-5; perhaps TRBD1 as D (5 bases). TRBV5-3 is sorted into the ORF group, with uncertain function. The CDR3 spans 15 residues. The ends were cut back, 0 bases at V and 6 bases at J, with 13 bases in the middle. CDR3 in DNA: TGTGCCAGAAGCTTGGAGGGGTTCCCCGCTCAGCCCCAGCATTTT. Translating gives CARSLEGFPAQPQHF.

V gene TRBV7-3 combines with J gene TRBJ1-1; the D is unclear. Germline lookup yields CDR1 SGHTA and CDR2 FQGTGA. V shed 1 base and J shed 5 bases, with 8 bases lying between them. This CDR3 comprises 13 residues. The CDR3 loop is CASSLRVKTEAFF. CDR3 nucleotides: TGTGCCAGCAGCTTAAGAGTTAAGACTGAAGCTTTCTTT.

The rearrangement links TRBV20-1 to TRBJ1-1; no firm D call. V lost 1 base and J 8 bases, leaving 8 bases between the germline ends. Germline loops: CDR1 DFQATT, CDR2 SNEGSKA (reference sequence). The CDR3 has 11 amino acids. CDR3 DNA sequence: TGCAGTGCTAGAGGTGGAGGGGAAGCTTTCTTT. As protein: CSARGGGEAFF.

V and J are TRBV27 and TRBJ2-7; TRBD2 matches 11 bases. This CDR3 is 15 amino acids long. The V segment lost 5 bases and the J segment 2 bases; nucleotides outside the gene matches: 5. Germline CDR1 is MNHEY and CDR2 is SMNVEV (reference sequence). CDR3 amino acids: CASSPTSGGPYEQYF. The CDR3 nucleotides are TGTGCCAGCAGTCCTACTAGCGGGGGACCCTACGAGCAGTACTTC.

The rearrangement joins TRBV10-3 to TRBJ1-4; D gene unclear. The CDR3 runs to 15 residues. In germline, CDR1 is ENHRY, CDR2 SYGVKD. V was cut by 3 bases and J by 5 bases, with 13 bases left in between. In DNA form, the CDR3 reads TGTGCCATCAGTGATCCTGGCGGTTACAATGAAAAACTGTTTTTT. Translation gives CAISDPGGYNEKLFF.

The J gene is TRBJ2-1, the V gene TRBV6-5; 9 bases are shared with TRBD1. This CDR3 has 13 residues. V shed 6 bases and J 10 bases; nucleotides not matched to a gene: 7. Germline loops: CDR1 MNHEY, CDR2 SVGAGI. The chain's CDR3 is CASRPTGGREQFF. CDR3 DNA: TGTGCCAGCAGGCCCACAGGGGGCAGGGAGCAGTTCTTC.

The chain couples TRBV10-3 to TRBJ2-2, with a tentative D call TRBD1 (5 bases). V lost 1 base, J lost 6 bases, and 21 bases lay in between. The CDR3 extends over 18 amino acids. CDR1 is ENHRY, CDR2 SYGVKD, per germline. The CDR3 loop reads CAISEWGRRDQDAGELFF. CDR3 nucleotides: TGTGCCATCAGTGAGTGGGGCAGGAGAGATCAAGACGCCGGGGAGCTGTTTTTT.

V usage is TRBV7-9 and J usage is TRBJ2-7; D unclear. Trimming took 0 bases from V and 0 from J, leaving 9 bases between them. The CDR3 sequence is 15 residues long. Germline CDR1 is SEHNR and CDR2 is FQNEAQ (reference sequence). The CDR3 bases are TGTGCCAGCAGCTTAGCTGCACTAAGCTCCTACGAGCAGTACTTC. This encodes CASSLAALSSYEQYF. Supplemented by reference TRBV7-9 and TRBJ2-7, the full variable domain reads DTGVSQNPRHKITKRGQNVTFRCDPISEHNRLYWYRQTLGQGPEFLTYFQNEAQLEKSRLLSDRFSAERPKGSFSTLEIQRTEQGDSAMYLCASSLAALSSYEQYFGPGTRLTVT.

The chain links TRBV27 to TRBJ2-7; tentative D call: TRBD2 (6 bases). V lost 5 bases and J lost 2, with 13 bases in between. CDR1 is MNHEY and CDR2 is SMNVEV in the germline V gene (reference sequence). The CDR3 runs to 14 residues. This chain's CDR3 is CASSPPGGTYEQYF. In nucleotides, the CDR3 is TGTGCCAGCAGTCCCCCCGGGGGTACCTACGAGCAGTACTTC.

The chain combines TRBV6-4 with TRBJ1-2; weak D call: TRBD1 (6 bases). This CDR3 is 13 amino acids long. Per the germline V gene, CDR1 is MRHNA and CDR2 is SNTAGT. Between the trimmed V and J ends, which lost 6 bases and 3 bases, there was a span of 11 bases. CDR3 region: CASRFRGYYGYTF. CDR3 nucleotides: TGTGCCAGCAGATTCAGGGGATACTATGGCTACACCTTC.

The rearrangement joins TRBV7-9 to TRBJ2-5; no clear D. This CDR3 is built from 15 residues. V lost 1 base to trimming and J lost 2 bases, with 11 bases between them. Per the germline V gene, CDR1 is SEHNR and CDR2 is FQNEAQ (reference sequence). CDR3 nucleotides: TGTGCCAGCAGCTTAGAAGTGGGCAGGCAAGAGACCCAGTACTTC. Encoded protein: CASSLEVGRQETQYF.

The J gene is TRBJ2-7, the V gene TRBV4-1; the D gene is possibly TRBD2 (6 bases). V gave up 3 bases and J gave up 4 bases, with 16 bases separating them. This CDR3 is 15 amino acids long. CDR1 MGHRA and CDR2 YSYEKL come from the germline V gene. This CDR3 reads CASSQIQGGDYEQYF. CDR3 nucleotides: TGCGCCAGCAGCCAGATTCAGGGAGGTGATTACGAGCAGTACTTC.

The V call is TRBV7-2, the J call TRBJ1-2, with D unclear. The length of the CDR3 is 14 residues. V was cut by 1 base and J by 3 bases, with 9 bases left in between. CDR1 SGHTA and CDR2 FQGNSA come from the germline V gene. The CDR3 DNA reads TGTGCCAGCAGCTTAGTCGGACTAGACTATGGCTACACCTTC. Encoded protein: CASSLVGLDYGYTF.

The chain joins TRBV11-2 to TRBJ1-2; 7 bases align to TRBD1. The CDR3 contains 15 residues. The V gene end was trimmed by 6 bases and the J gene end by 8 bases; junction bases not matched to a gene: 15. Germline V gene data show CDR1 as SGHAT and CDR2 as FQNNGV. The CDR3 DNA reads as TGTGCCAGCAGGCTAGTAAGGGGGCGCTTCGACGGCTACACCTTC. Protein product: CASRLVRGRFDGYTF.

J is TRBJ2-2 and V is TRBV19, with D possibly TRBD1 on 5 matching bases. From germline, CDR1 is LNHDA and CDR2 SQIVND (reference sequence). The CDR3 spans 15 residues. V lost 7 bases, J lost 2 bases, and 14 bases lay in between. CDR3 residues: CASTPQGRNTGELFF. CDR3 bases: TGTGCCAGTACCCCGCAGGGCCGAAACACCGGGGAGCTGTTTTTT.

V gene TRBV19 combines with J gene TRBJ2-1; a weak D match, TRBD1 (6 bases). V lost 3 bases to trimming and J lost 3 bases, with 12 bases between them. The CDR3 totals 15 residues. CDR1 and CDR2 from the germline V gene are LNHDA and SQIVND (reference sequence). The CDR3 here is CASSINRALYNEQFF. CDR3 bases: TGTGCCAGTAGTATCAACAGGGCCCTCTACAATGAGCAGTTCTTC.

The chain has TRBV6-5 and TRBJ1-5, with unresolved D. The germline CDR1 and CDR2 sequences are MNHEY and SVGAGI. This CDR3 has 14 residues. Trimming removed 5 bases from V and 9 bases from J, with 17 bases in between. As DNA, the CDR3 is TGTGCCAGCAGTACCGCGGACGGGGTAGGGCCCCAGCATTTT. It specifies CASSTADGVGPQHF.

V usage is TRBV5-6 and J usage is TRBJ1-1; D remains unclear. V lost 1 base and J 7 bases, leaving 8 bases between the germline ends. Germline assignment: CDR1 SGHDT and CDR2 YYEEEE. The CDR3 has 12 amino acids. The CDR3 DNA follows: TGTGCCAGCAGCTTGAGGAGAGGTGAAGCTTTCTTT. It specifies CASSLRRGEAFF.

In DNA, the CDR3 is TGTGCCAGCAGCACCCAGACAGGGCCTAATGAAAAACTGTTTTTT. This sequence encodes CASSTQTGPNEKLFF. The genes are TRBV7-2 and TRBJ1-4; 7 nucleotides align to TRBD1. The CDR3 is 15 amino acids. Losses at the gene ends were 5 bases for V and 3 bases for J; bases not matched to a gene: 6. CDR1 and CDR2 (germline): SGHTA, FQGNSA.

The CDR3 DNA sequence: TGTGCCAGCAGGCGACAGGGCCATACGCAGTATTTT. This codes for CASRRQGHTQYF. The V and J genes are TRBV6-5 and TRBJ2-3; 7 bases agree with TRBD1. Per the germline V gene, CDR1 is MNHEY and CDR2 is SVGAGI. The CDR3 covers 12 residues. After removal of 6 bases from V and 7 bases from J, the junction contained 4 bases not matched to a gene.

This sequence joins TRBV2 and TRBJ1-5, with D possibly being TRBD1 (5 bases). Per the germline V gene, CDR1 is SNHLY and CDR2 is FYNNEI. This CDR3 comprises 15 residues. The V end was cut by 4 bases, the J end by 1 base, with 11 bases between. For the CDR3, the DNA is TGTGCCAGCAGTGCTGGGGAGGGGAGCAATCAGCCCCAGCATTTT. Translated: CASSAGEGSNQPQHF.

The chain uses TRBV6-5 and TRBJ2-3; TRBD2 agrees at 13 bases. The junction had 4 bases not matched to a gene; V was cut back by 6 bases and J by 4 bases. The CDR3 has 15 amino acids. Per the germline V gene, CDR1 is MNHEY and CDR2 is SVGAGI. The CDR3 reads CASRPLAGGPDTQYF. In DNA form, the CDR3 reads TGTGCCAGCAGACCACTAGCGGGGGGGCCAGATACGCAGTATTTT.

This rearrangement joins TRBV4-3 to TRBJ2-1, with 10 bases matching TRBD1. J lost 6 bases, V lost 0 bases, and 5 bases had no gene match. Germline CDR1 reads LGHNA; CDR2 reads YSLEER. This CDR3 has 16 amino acids. This CDR3 reads CASSQEAGTGANEQFF. In DNA form, the CDR3 reads TGCGCCAGCAGCCAAGAAGCAGGGACAGGGGCCAATGAGCAGTTCTTC.

This sequence joins TRBV9 and TRBJ2-2, with D perhaps matching TRBD1 (6 bases). This CDR3 spans 16 amino acids. The germline V gene has CDR1 SGDLS and CDR2 YYNGEE. Trimming left V 0 bases short and J 5 bases short, with 14 bases between. The DNA for the CDR3 is TGTGCCAGCAGCGTAGCCCCAGGGGCTGGGACCGGGGAGCTGTTTTTT. This sequence encodes CASSVAPGAGTGELFF.

This clone came up once. The rearrangement uses TRBV4-3 and TRBJ2-7; 7 bases are a match to TRBD1. The J segment lost 2 bases and the V segment lost 3 bases, leaving 10 bases of the junction unmatched. Per the germline V gene, CDR1 is LGHNA and CDR2 is YSLEER. The CDR3 runs to 16 residues. DNA of the CDR3: TGCGCCAGCAGCCACTTAACCGGGACAGTTACCTACGAGCAGTACTTC. Its protein product is CASSHLTGTVTYEQYF.

The sample holds one count of this clone. This chain uses TRBV6-5 with TRBJ2-5; 8 bases agree with TRBD2. V shed 7 bases, J shed 9 bases, and the junction held 16 bases outside the gene matches. Germline assignment: CDR1 MNHEY and CDR2 SVGAGI. The CDR3 loop spans 15 amino acids. CDR3 sequence: CASKGSGGSRGAQYF. CDR3 DNA sequence: TGTGCCAGCAAGGGAAGCGGGGGCTCCCGTGGGGCCCAGTACTTC.

V is TRBV5-4 and J is TRBJ2-5, with D perhaps TRBD2 (6 bases). The V gene lost 0 bases and the J gene lost 2 bases, with 11 bases spanning the gap. This CDR3 is built from 15 residues. Germline values: CDR1 SGHNT, CDR2 YYREEE (reference sequence). The CDR3 spells CASSLAGGAQETQYF. CDR3 DNA sequence: TGTGCCAGCAGCTTGGCCGGGGGAGCACAAGAGACCCAGTACTTC.

This clone appeared once. The chain employs TRBV7-8 and TRBJ2-7, with a possible D match to TRBD2 (6 bases). This CDR3 contains 16 residues. Germline V CDR1 and CDR2: SGHVS, FQNEAQ. Trimming pared 3 bases from V and 2 bases from J, leaving 17 bases between. The CDR3 reads CASSFPGEAYTYEQYF. The CDR3 coding sequence is TGTGCCAGCAGCTTCCCGGGGGAGGCCTATACCTACGAGCAGTACTTC. Full variable domain (rest looked up from reference TRBV7-8 and TRBJ2-7): GAGVSQSPRYKVAKRGQDVALRCDPISGHVSLFWYQQALGQGPEFLTYFQNEAQLDKSGLPSDRFFAERPEGSVSTLKIQRTQQEDSAVYLCASSFPGEAYTYEQYFGPGTRLTVT.

This clone was picked up a small number of times. This sequence joins TRBV19 and TRBJ1-2, with D unresolved. The germline V gene has CDR1 LNHDA and CDR2 SQIVND (reference sequence). The V and J ends lost 2 bases and 4 bases respectively, with 11 bases between them. The CDR3 loop spans 14 amino acids. For the CDR3, the DNA is TGTGCCAGTAGTATACTCGGCGGAGGCTATGGCTACACCTTC. This codes for CASSILGGGYGYTF.